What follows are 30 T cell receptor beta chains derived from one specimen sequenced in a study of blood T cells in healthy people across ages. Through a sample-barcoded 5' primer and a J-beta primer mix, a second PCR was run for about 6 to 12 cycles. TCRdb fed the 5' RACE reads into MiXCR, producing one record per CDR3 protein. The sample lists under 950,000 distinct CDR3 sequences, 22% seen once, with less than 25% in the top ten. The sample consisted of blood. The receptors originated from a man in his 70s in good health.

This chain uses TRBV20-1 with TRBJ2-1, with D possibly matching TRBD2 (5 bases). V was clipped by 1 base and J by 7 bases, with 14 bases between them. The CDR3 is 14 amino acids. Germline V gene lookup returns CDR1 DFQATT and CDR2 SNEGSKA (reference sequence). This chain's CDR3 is CSARVGGLRNEQFF. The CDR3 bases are TGCAGTGCTAGAGTGGGCGGGCTTCGGAATGAGCAGTTCTTC.

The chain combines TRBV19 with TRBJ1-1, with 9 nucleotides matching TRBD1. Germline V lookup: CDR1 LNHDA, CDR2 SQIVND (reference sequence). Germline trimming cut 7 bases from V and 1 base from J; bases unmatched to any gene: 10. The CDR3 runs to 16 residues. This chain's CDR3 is CASTSQGAKKNTEAFF. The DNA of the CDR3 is TGTGCCAGTACCTCACAGGGGGCCAAGAAGAACACTGAAGCTTTCTTT.

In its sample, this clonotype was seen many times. The CDR3 DNA sequence: TGTGCCAGCAGCTTGTCGGGGGAAAATAATTCACCCCTCCACTTT. Translating it yields CASSLSGENNSPLHF. The genes are TRBV7-6 and TRBJ1-6; the D gene is possibly TRBD1 (5 bases). Germline values: CDR1 SGHVS, CDR2 FNYEAQ. The CDR3 consists of 15 residues. V shed 3 bases and J shed 5 bases, with 11 bases lying between them.

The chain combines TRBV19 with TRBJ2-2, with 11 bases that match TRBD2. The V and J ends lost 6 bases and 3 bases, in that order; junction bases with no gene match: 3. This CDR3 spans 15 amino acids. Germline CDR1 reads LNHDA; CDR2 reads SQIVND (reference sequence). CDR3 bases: TGTGCCAGTAGACGACTAGCGGGATACACCGGGGAGCTGTTTTTT. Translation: CASRRLAGYTGELFF.

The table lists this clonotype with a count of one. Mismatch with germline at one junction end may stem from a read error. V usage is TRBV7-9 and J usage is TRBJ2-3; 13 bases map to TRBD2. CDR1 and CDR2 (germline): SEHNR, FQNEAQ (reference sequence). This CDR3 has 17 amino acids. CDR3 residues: CASSPRRLAGGADMQYF. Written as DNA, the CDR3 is TGTGCCAGCAGCCCGCGACGACTAGCGGGAGGCGCCGATATGCAGTATTTT. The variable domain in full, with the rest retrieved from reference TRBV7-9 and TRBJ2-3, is DTGVSQNPRHKITKRGQNVTFRCDPISEHNRLYWYRQTLGQGPEFLTYFQNEAQLEKSRLLSDRFSAERPKGSFSTLEIQRTEQGDSAMYLCASSPRRLAGGADMQYFGPGTRLTVL.

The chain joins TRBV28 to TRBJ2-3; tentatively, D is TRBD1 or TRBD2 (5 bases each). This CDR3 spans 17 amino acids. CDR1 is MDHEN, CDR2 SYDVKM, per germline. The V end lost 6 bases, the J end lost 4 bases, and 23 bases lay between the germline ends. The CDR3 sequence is CASRSHSVRLGADTQYF. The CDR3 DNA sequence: TGTGCCAGCAGGTCCCACAGCGTCCGCCTGGGGGCAGATACGCAGTATTTT.

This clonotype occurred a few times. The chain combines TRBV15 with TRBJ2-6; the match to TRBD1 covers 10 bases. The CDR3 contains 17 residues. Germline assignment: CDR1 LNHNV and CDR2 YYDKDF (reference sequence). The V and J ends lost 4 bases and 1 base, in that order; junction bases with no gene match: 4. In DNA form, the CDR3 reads TGTGCCACCAGCACGGACAGGGGGATTTCTGGGGCCAACGTCCTGACTTTC. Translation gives CATSTDRGISGANVLTF.

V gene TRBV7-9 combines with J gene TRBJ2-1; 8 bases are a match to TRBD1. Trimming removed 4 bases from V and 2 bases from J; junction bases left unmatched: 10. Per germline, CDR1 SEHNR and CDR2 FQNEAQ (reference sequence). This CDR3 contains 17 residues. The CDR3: CASSSASTGDPYNEQFF. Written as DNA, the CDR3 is TGTGCCAGCAGCTCAGCGTCGACAGGGGATCCCTACAATGAGCAGTTCTTC. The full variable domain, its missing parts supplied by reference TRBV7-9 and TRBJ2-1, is DTGVSQNPRHKITKRGQNVTFRCDPISEHNRLYWYRQTLGQGPEFLTYFQNEAQLEKSRLLSDRFSAERPKGSFSTLEIQRTEQGDSAMYLCASSSASTGDPYNEQFFGPGTRLTVL.

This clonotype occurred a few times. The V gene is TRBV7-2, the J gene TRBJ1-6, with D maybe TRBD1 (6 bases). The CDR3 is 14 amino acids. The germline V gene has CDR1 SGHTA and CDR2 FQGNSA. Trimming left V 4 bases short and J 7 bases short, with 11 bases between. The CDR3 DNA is TGTGCCAGCAGCTGGGGGGCAGCAAATTCACCCCTCCACTTT. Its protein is CASSWGAANSPLHF.

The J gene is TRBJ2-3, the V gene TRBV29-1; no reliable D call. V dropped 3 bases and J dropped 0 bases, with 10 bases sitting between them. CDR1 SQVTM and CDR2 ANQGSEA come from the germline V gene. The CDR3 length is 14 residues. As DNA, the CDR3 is TGCAGCGTTGAGGGCGGAGCTAGCACAGATACGCAGTATTTT. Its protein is CSVEGGASTDTQYF.

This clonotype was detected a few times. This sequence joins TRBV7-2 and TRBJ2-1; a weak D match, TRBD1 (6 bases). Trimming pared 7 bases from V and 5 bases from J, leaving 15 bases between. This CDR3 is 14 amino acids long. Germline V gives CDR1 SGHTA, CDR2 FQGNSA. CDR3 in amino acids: CASKIHREHNEQFF. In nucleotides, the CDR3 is TGTGCCAGCAAAATCCACAGGGAACACAATGAGCAGTTCTTC.

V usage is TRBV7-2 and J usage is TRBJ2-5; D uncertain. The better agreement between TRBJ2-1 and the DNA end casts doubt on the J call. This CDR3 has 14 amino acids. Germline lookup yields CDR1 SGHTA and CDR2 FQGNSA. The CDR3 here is CASSSGPSSNEQFF. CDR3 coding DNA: TGTGCCAGCAGCTCGGGTCCCAGCTCCAATGAGCAGTTCTTC.

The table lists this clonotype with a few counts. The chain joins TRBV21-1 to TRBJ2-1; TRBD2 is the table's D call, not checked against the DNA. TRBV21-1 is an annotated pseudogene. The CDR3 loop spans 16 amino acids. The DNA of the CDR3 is TGTGCCAGCAGCAAAGATTGGGGGGAGGTTGGCAATGAGCAGTTCTTC. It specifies CASSKDWGEVGNEQFF.

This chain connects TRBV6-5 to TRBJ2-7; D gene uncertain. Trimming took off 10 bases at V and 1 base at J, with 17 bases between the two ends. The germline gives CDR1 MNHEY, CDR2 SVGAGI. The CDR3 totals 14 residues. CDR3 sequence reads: CANRWKGRSYEQYF. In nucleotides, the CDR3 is TGTGCCAACAGATGGAAGGGTCGATCCTACGAGCAGTACTTC.

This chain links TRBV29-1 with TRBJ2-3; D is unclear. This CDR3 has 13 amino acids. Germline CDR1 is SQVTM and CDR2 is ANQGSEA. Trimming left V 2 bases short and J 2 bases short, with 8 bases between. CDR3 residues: CSVENRFTDTQYF. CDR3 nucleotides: TGCAGCGTTGAAAACAGATTCACAGATACGCAGTATTTT.

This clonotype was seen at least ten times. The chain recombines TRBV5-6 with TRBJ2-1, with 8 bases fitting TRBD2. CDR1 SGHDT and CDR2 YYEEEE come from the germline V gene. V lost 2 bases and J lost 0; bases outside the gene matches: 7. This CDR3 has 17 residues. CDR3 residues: CASSLLAVTSSYNEQFF. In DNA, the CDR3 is TGTGCCAGCAGCTTACTAGCGGTTACTAGCTCCTACAATGAGCAGTTCTTC.

In DNA form, the CDR3 reads TGCAGCGTTGAATTTATCCGAACAGGGGCCATGAACACTGAAGCTTTCTTT. It yields the protein CSVEFIRTGAMNTEAFF. The V call is TRBV29-1, the J call TRBJ1-1, with 7 bases that match TRBD1. V shed 2 bases and J 0 bases; nucleotides not matched to a gene: 12. Germline lookup yields CDR1 SQVTM and CDR2 ANQGSEA. The CDR3 is 17 amino acids.

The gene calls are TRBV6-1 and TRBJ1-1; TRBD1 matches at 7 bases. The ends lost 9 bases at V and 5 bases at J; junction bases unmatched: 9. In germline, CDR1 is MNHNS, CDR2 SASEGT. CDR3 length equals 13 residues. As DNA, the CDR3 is TGTGCCAGTTGGCGACAGGGAGGTACTGAAGCTTTCTTT. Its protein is CASWRQGGTEAFF.

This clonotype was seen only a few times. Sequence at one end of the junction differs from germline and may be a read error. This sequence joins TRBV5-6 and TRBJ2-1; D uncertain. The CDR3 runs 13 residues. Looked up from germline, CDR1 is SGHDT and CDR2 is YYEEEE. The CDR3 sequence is CTSSPGPVNEQFF. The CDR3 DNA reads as TGTACCAGCAGCCCCGGCCCGGTAAATGAGCAGTTCTTC. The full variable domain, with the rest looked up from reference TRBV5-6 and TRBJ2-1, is DAGVTQSPTHLIKTRGQQVTLRCSPKSGHDTVSWYQQALGQGPQFIFQYYEEEERQRGNFPDRFSGHQFPNYSSELNVNALLLGDSALYLCTSSPGPVNEQFFGPGTRLTVL.

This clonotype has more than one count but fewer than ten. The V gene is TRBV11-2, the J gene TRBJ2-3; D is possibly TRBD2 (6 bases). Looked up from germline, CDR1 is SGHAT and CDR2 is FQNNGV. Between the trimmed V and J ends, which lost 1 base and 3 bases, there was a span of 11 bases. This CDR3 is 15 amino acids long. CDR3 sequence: CASSLGGVPTDTQYF. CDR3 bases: TGTGCCAGCAGCTTAGGGGGGGTACCAACAGATACGCAGTATTTT. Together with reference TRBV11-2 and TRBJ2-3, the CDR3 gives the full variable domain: EAGVAQSPRYKIIEKRQSVAFWCNPISGHATLYWYQQILGQGPKLLIQFQNNGVVDDSQLPKDRFSAERLKGVDSTLKIQPAKLEDSAVYLCASSLGGVPTDTQYFGPGTRLTVL.

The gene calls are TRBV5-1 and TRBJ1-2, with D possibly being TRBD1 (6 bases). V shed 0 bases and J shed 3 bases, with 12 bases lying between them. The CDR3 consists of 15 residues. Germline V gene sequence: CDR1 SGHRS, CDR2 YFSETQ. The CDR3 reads CASSLVMDSYYGYTF. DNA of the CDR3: TGCGCCAGCAGCTTGGTAATGGACAGTTACTATGGCTACACCTTC. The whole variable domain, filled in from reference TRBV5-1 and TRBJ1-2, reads KAGVTQTPRYLIKTRGQQVTLSCSPISGHRSVSWYQQTPGQGLQFLFEYFSETQRNKGNFPGRFSGRQFSNSRSEMNVSTLELGDSALYLCASSLVMDSYYGYTFGSGTRLTVV.

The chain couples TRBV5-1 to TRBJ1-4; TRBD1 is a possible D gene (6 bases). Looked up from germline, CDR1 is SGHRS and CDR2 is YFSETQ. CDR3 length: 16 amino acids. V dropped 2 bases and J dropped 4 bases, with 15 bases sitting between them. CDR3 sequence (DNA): TGCGCCAGCAGCTTACCCTCCGGACAGATTAATGAAAAACTGTTTTTT. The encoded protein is CASSLPSGQINEKLFF.

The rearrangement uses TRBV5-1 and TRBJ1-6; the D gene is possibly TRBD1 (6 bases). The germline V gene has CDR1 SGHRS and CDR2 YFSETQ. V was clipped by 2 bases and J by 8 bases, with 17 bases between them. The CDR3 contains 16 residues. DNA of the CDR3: TGCGCCAGCAGCTTAAGCAGGGGATGGGATGATTCACCCCTCCACTTT. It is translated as CASSLSRGWDDSPLHF.

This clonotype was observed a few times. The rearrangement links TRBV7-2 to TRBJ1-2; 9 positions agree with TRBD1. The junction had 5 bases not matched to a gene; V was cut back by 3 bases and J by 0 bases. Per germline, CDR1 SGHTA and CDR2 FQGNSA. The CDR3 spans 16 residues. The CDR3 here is CASSFGTGITNYGYTF. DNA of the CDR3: TGTGCCAGCAGCTTCGGGACAGGGATTACTAACTATGGCTACACCTTC.

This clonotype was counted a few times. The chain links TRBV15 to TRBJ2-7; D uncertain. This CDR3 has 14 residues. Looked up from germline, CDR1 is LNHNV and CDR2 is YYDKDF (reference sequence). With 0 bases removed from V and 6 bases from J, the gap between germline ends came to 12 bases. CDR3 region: CATSRDFSNAEQYF. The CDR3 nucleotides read TGTGCCACCAGCAGAGATTTTAGTAACGCCGAGCAGTACTTC.

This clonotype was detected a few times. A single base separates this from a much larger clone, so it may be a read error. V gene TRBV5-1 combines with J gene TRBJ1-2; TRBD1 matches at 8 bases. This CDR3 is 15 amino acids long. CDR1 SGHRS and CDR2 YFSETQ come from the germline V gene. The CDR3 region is CASSTQPQGEHGHTF. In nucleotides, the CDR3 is TGCGCCAGCAGCACCCAGCCACAGGGGGAACATGGCCACACCTTC.

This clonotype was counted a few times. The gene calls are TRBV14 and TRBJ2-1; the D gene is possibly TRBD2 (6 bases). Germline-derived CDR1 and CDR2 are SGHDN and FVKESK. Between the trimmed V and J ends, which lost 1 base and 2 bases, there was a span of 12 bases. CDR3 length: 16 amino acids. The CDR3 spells CASSQGAGRAYNEQFF. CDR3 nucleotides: TGTGCCAGCAGCCAAGGGGCGGGGAGAGCCTACAATGAGCAGTTCTTC.

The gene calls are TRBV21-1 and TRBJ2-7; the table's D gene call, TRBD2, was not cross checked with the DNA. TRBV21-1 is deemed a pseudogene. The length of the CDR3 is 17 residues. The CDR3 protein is CASSKARRGTKGYEQYV. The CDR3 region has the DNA TGTGCCAGCAGCAAAGCGAGAAGAGGGACTAAGGGCTACGAGCAGTACGTC.

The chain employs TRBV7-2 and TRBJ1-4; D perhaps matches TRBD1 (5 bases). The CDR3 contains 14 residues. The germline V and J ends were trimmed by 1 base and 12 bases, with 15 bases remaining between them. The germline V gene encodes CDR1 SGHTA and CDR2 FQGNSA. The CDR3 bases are TGTGCCAGCAGCTTAGGGTTCTATGGGGCCGAACTGTTTTTT. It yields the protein CASSLGFYGAELFF.

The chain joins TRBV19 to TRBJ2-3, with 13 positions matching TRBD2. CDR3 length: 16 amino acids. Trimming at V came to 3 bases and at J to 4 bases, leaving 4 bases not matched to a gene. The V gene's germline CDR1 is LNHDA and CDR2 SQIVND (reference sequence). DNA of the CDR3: TGTGCCAGTAGTATTCCGACTAGCGGGAGGTCAGATACGCAGTATTTT. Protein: CASSIPTSGRSDTQYF.